This paragraph reports one TCR beta chain. No antigen is known for it. The sample comes from a study of beta chain features in type 1 diabetes. Findings of the study overall: VDJ junctions sequenced from type 1 diabetes patients showed fewer insertions and more deletions.

Expressed TCRB transcripts were sequenced, since all the RNA that had been isolated was reverse transcribed. Produced via immunoSEQ multiplex PCR; TCRdb's table is partial and in-frame only. The table includes approximately 470,000 clones, about 29% detected once. This TCR derives from a man aged 18-30 years in good health. The material sequenced was naive CD4+ T cells from blood.

CDR3 loop: CASSLLSAGTFGTHEQFF. The CDR3, as DNA: TGTGCCAGCAGCTTATTATCGGCAGGGACGTTCGGAACCCACGAGCAGTTCTTC. The rearrangement joins TRBV7-9 to TRBJ2-1; D could derive from TRBD1 or TRBD2 (5 bases each). V was trimmed by 2 bases and J by 10 bases, leaving 27 bases between them. Germline lookup yields CDR1 SEHNR and CDR2 FQNEAQ (reference sequence). This CDR3 is 18 amino acids long.